The next 8 T cell receptor beta chains were all read from a single sample in a study of blood T cell repertoires in COVID-19. The assay was immunoSEQ multiplex PCR, and TCRdb's table has in-frame clones only and misses some. The sample shows some 290,000 clones, about nine tenths of them seen only once. Sequencing input: peripheral blood. These receptor sequences come from a woman aged 25 to 39 with COVID-19, enrolled during active disease.

The chain recombines TRBV9 with TRBJ1-1; D is uncertain. Germline V gene lookup returns CDR1 SGDLS and CDR2 YYNGEE. The V end was cut by 1 base, the J end by 0 bases, with 10 bases between. CDR3 length: 15 residues. The CDR3 sequence: CASSVTGDVNTEAFF. Written as DNA, the CDR3 is TGTGCCAGCAGCGTAACGGGAGACGTGAACACTGAAGCTTTCTTT.

CDR3 amino acids: CASSPNAAGQKTQYF. CDR3 in DNA: TGTGCCAGCTCACCAAACGCAGCAGGGCAGAAGACCCAGTACTTC. The V gene is TRBV18, the J gene TRBJ2-5; D is perhaps TRBD1 (5 bases). V was shortened by 2 bases and J by 6 bases, with 16 bases between the two germline ends. Germline V gives CDR1 KGHSH, CDR2 LQKENI. The CDR3 extends over 15 amino acids.

J is TRBJ1-3 and V is TRBV6-4, with TRBD1 matching over 7 bases. Germline V CDR1 and CDR2: MRHNA, SNTAGT. V trimming: 4 bases; J trimming: 2 bases; junction bases outside the gene matches: 2. CDR3 length equals 14 residues. This chain's CDR3 is CASSGDSTGNTIYF. The CDR3 bases are TGTGCCAGCAGTGGGGACAGTACTGGAAACACCATATATTTT.

This sequence joins TRBV5-1 and TRBJ2-7; the match to TRBD1 covers 8 bases. Per the germline V gene, CDR1 is SGHRS and CDR2 is YFSETQ. This CDR3 comprises 16 residues. The junction had 6 bases not matched to a gene; V was cut back by 0 bases and J by 1 base. The DNA of the CDR3 is TGCGCCAGCAGCTTGGGACAGGGGTTAAGTTCCTACGAGCAGTACTTC. It is translated as CASSLGQGLSSYEQYF.

V gene TRBV7-2 combines with J gene TRBJ1-4, with D unresolved. Germline CDR1 is SGHTA and CDR2 is FQGNSA. The V end lost 4 bases, the J end lost 0 bases, and 12 bases lay between the germline ends. The CDR3 totals 16 residues. In DNA form, the CDR3 reads TGTGCCAGCAGCTCAGGCCCCAGTGCAACTAATGAAAAACTGTTTTTT. This encodes CASSSGPSATNEKLFF.

This chain joins TRBV5-8 and TRBJ2-1; 8 bases are a match to TRBD2. CDR3 length: 16 residues. Trimming at V came to 1 base and at J to 7 bases, leaving 10 bases not matched to a gene. Per the germline V gene, CDR1 is SGHTS and CDR2 is YDEGEE. CDR3 in amino acids: CASSLWGREAPNEQFF. The CDR3 bases are TGTGCCAGCAGCTTGTGGGGGCGGGAGGCCCCTAATGAGCAGTTCTTC.

A word on this clone: Other DNA sequences in the same sample also yield this CDR3. V gene TRBV11-2 combines with J gene TRBJ1-5; no reliable D call. The germline V gene encodes CDR1 SGHAT and CDR2 FQNNGV. Trimming left V 3 bases short and J 0 bases short, with 3 bases between. This CDR3 has 13 residues. The CDR3 is CASSLYSNQPQHF. The CDR3 DNA follows: TGTGCCAGCAGCTTGTATAGCAATCAGCCCCAGCATTTT.

The rearrangement links TRBV7-9 to TRBJ1-3, with TRBD1 as a possible D gene (5 bases). V was shortened by 7 bases and J by 0 bases, with 13 bases between the two germline ends. This CDR3 region has 15 residues. Germline values: CDR1 SEHNR, CDR2 FQNEAQ (reference sequence). The DNA for the CDR3 is TGTGCCAGCACGTTACCAGGGTCCTCTGGAAACACCATATATTTT. It codes for CASTLPGSSGNTIYF.